The 22 T cell receptor beta chains reported below all come from one sample, sequenced in a study of shared clonotypes between healthy human individuals (dated by TCRdb to 2019 to 2021). CD8 naive samples were obtained by positive selection for CCR7 among CD45RO-negative cells, yielding a CD45RA+CCR7+ population from which TemRA cells were excluded. The library was produced with the immunoSEQ multiplex PCR assay. The table was pulled from immuneACCESS by TCRdb, which kept in-frame rearrangements only. Such tables lose some clones; where checked, under half of the loss comes from unresolved V genes, and the rest has no known cause. Across this sample there are roughly 2.1 million clones, with more than 85% seen only once. The ten top clones hold around 1.7% of the sample. The sequencing sample was made of naive CD8+ T cells from PBMCs. The cell subset or site label corresponds to: CD45RA+CCR7+. All receptors derive from a man younger than 35 in good health. Some clones in this sample may be carry-over from other donors' samples.

The chain carries TRBV9 and TRBJ2-3; 10 bases fit TRBD2. Germline V gene data show CDR1 as SGDLS and CDR2 as YYNGEE. The V segment lost 5 bases and the J segment 4 bases; nucleotides outside the gene matches: 7. CDR3 length: 15 amino acids. The CDR3 DNA sequence: TGTGCCAGCAGGCCCGCTAGCGGGAGCCCAGATACGCAGTATTTT. Translation gives CASRPASGSPDTQYF.

With regard to this clone: Distinct nucleotide sequences in the sample also encode this CDR3. The chain carries TRBV6-1 and TRBJ1-5; possible D gene TRBD1, 5 bases. The germline gives CDR1 MNHNS, CDR2 SASEGT. Trimming left V 2 bases short and J 1 base short, with 9 bases between. This CDR3 is built from 15 residues. CDR3 loop: CASSEWGDSNQPQHF. CDR3 bases: TGTGCCAGCAGTGAATGGGGGGACAGCAATCAGCCCCAGCATTTT.

The chain is built from TRBV7-9 and TRBJ2-3; D call uncertain. V was trimmed by 5 bases and J by 3 bases, leaving 3 bases between them. CDR1 is SEHNR and CDR2 is FQNEAQ in the germline V gene (reference sequence). The CDR3 has 11 residues. The chain's CDR3 is CASSQTDTQYF. The CDR3 nucleotides read TGTGCCAGCAGCCAAACAGATACGCAGTATTTT. The full variable domain, with the rest looked up from reference TRBV7-9 and TRBJ2-3, is DTGVSQNPRHKITKRGQNVTFRCDPISEHNRLYWYRQTLGQGPEFLTYFQNEAQLEKSRLLSDRFSAERPKGSFSTLEIQRTEQGDSAMYLCASSQTDTQYFGPGTRLTVL.

This clone occurred a few times. V is TRBV14 and J is TRBJ1-1; D is possibly TRBD1 (6 bases). This CDR3 region has 15 residues. The germline V gene has CDR1 SGHDN and CDR2 FVKESK. V shed 2 bases and J shed 1 base, with 11 bases lying between them. In DNA form, the CDR3 reads TGTGCCAGCAGCCAAATTGACAGGCCGAACACTGAAGCTTTCTTT. It is translated as CASSQIDRPNTEAFF.

V gene TRBV6-1 combines with J gene TRBJ2-5; D unclear. The CDR3 contains 16 residues. V lost 3 bases to trimming and J lost 0 bases, with 14 bases between them. Germline V gene lookup returns CDR1 MNHNS and CDR2 SASEGT. The CDR3 DNA is TGTGCCAGCAGTGATGGGCACATCTCGTACCAAGAGACCCAGTACTTC. Translation gives CASSDGHISYQETQYF.

This chain connects TRBV2 to TRBJ2-1, with 7 positions matching TRBD2. Germline V gene lookup returns CDR1 SNHLY and CDR2 FYNNEI. V gave up 8 bases and J gave up 6 bases; unmatched junction bases: 13. This CDR3 has 15 residues. The CDR3 DNA follows: TGTGCCAGCTCGAGGGGAGCGGGAAGCCCCAATGAGCAGTTCTTC. Protein product: CASSRGAGSPNEQFF.

This rearrangement joins TRBV27 to TRBJ1-3; D perhaps matches TRBD1 (5 bases). Trimming left V 5 bases short and J 2 bases short, with 13 bases between. Germline loops: CDR1 MNHEY, CDR2 SMNVEV (reference sequence). The CDR3 is 15 amino acids. The CDR3 protein is CASSPRLGPGNTIYF. CDR3 nucleotides: TGTGCCAGCAGTCCACGTCTGGGGCCTGGAAACACCATATATTTT.

The rearrangement uses TRBV11-2 and TRBJ2-7, with 10 bases that match TRBD2. The CDR3 loop spans 16 amino acids. V shed 3 bases, J shed 4 bases, and the junction held 9 bases outside the gene matches. Germline V gene data show CDR1 as SGHAT and CDR2 as FQNNGV. The CDR3: CASSFSRASGGYEQYF. The CDR3, as DNA: TGTGCCAGCAGCTTTTCTCGGGCTAGCGGGGGTTACGAGCAGTACTTC.

This sequence joins TRBV10-1 and TRBJ2-5, with D uncertain. The CDR3 is 14 amino acids. Per the germline V gene, CDR1 is WNHNN and CDR2 is SYGVQD (reference sequence). The V end was cut by 5 bases, the J end by 1 base, with 11 bases between. The chain's CDR3 is CASSCEAAQETQYF. CDR3 bases: TGCGCCAGCAGTTGCGAGGCGGCCCAAGAGACCCAGTACTTC.

This chain joins TRBV27 and TRBJ1-2; D is possibly TRBD1 (6 bases). Trimming took 6 bases from V and 2 from J, leaving 22 bases between them. There are 17 residues in the CDR3. CDR1 and CDR2 from the germline V gene are MNHEY and SMNVEV (reference sequence). The CDR3 is CASRHLDRLKMNYGYTF. DNA for the CDR3: TGTGCCAGCAGACACCTGGACAGATTAAAAATGAACTATGGCTACACCTTC.

The V and J genes are TRBV6-6 and TRBJ1-5; D remains ambiguous. The CDR3 runs to 14 residues. Trimming stripped 0 bases from V and 4 bases from J, with 7 bases between. The V gene's germline CDR1 is MNHNY and CDR2 SVGAGI (reference sequence). CDR3 sequence (DNA): TGTGCCAGCAGTTACTCGAGTCCAAATCAGCCCCAGCATTTT. This translates into CASSYSSPNQPQHF.

The sample holds one count of this clone. V usage is TRBV5-6 and J usage is TRBJ2-7, with 8 bases that match TRBD1. CDR3 length: 12 amino acids. With V trimmed by 4 bases and J by 5 bases, 2 bases remained unmatched. Per the germline V gene, CDR1 is SGHDT and CDR2 is YYEEEE. Here the CDR3 reads CASSEGQDEQYF. In DNA, the CDR3 is TGTGCCAGCAGCGAGGGACAGGACGAGCAGTACTTC. Full variable domain (rest looked up from reference TRBV5-6 and TRBJ2-7): DAGVTQSPTHLIKTRGQQVTLRCSPKSGHDTVSWYQQALGQGPQFIFQYYEEEERQRGNFPDRFSGHQFPNYSSELNVNALLLGDSALYLCASSEGQDEQYFGPGTRLTVT.

The genes are TRBV19 and TRBJ2-1; maybe TRBD2 (5 bases). CDR1 and CDR2 from the germline V gene are LNHDA and SQIVND (reference sequence). The CDR3 totals 12 residues. The germline V and J ends were trimmed by 4 bases and 10 bases, with 11 bases remaining between them. The CDR3 DNA follows: TGTGCCAGTAGTACCCCTCGACTAGAGCAGTTCTTC. Translation gives CASSTPRLEQFF.

V usage is TRBV7-9 and J usage is TRBJ2-7; D is ambiguous. The CDR3 spans 14 residues. V was trimmed by 3 bases and J by 2 bases, leaving 11 bases between them. Germline lookup yields CDR1 SEHNR and CDR2 FQNEAQ (reference sequence). The CDR3 reads CASSFQHLPYEQYF. DNA for the CDR3: TGTGCCAGCAGCTTCCAGCACCTCCCCTACGAGCAGTACTTC.

The rearrangement uses TRBV28 and TRBJ1-6; D not resolved. The V end lost 5 bases, the J end lost 10 bases, and 9 bases lay between the germline ends. Germline V CDR1 and CDR2: MDHEN, SYDVKM. This CDR3 contains 12 residues. The CDR3 region has the DNA TGTGCCAGCAGTCCCCATCCCTCACCCCTCCACTTT. It codes for CASSPHPSPLHF.

V usage is TRBV28 and J usage is TRBJ2-5; D gene unclear. Between the trimmed V and J ends, which lost 6 bases and 5 bases, there was a span of 19 bases. Germline lookup yields CDR1 MDHEN and CDR2 SYDVKM. CDR3 length: 15 residues. CDR3 loop: CASRTLSEPGETQYF. The CDR3 DNA is TGTGCCAGCAGAACACTCTCAGAACCCGGGGAGACCCAGTACTTC. Together with reference TRBV28 and TRBJ2-5, the CDR3 gives the full variable domain: DVKVTQSSRYLVKRTGEKVFLECVQDMDHENMFWYRQDPGLGLRLIYFSYDVKMKEKGDIPEGYSVSREKKERFSLILESASTNQTSMYLCASRTLSEPGETQYFGPGTRLLVL.

The chain uses TRBV5-1 and TRBJ2-7; a weak D match, TRBD2 (6 bases). With 5 bases removed from V and 2 bases from J, the gap between germline ends came to 11 bases. Germline V gene sequence: CDR1 SGHRS, CDR2 YFSETQ. The CDR3 is made up of 13 amino acids. The CDR3 sequence is CASRSGLAYEQYF. DNA for the CDR3: TGCGCCAGCAGGTCGGGACTCGCCTACGAGCAGTACTTC.

This clone was counted a single time. This chain joins TRBV6-1 and TRBJ2-7; the D call may be TRBD1 or TRBD2 (6 bases each). The CDR3 loop spans 16 amino acids. Germline V gives CDR1 MNHNS, CDR2 SASEGT. Trimming removed 3 bases at V and 4 bases at J, with 19 bases between. The DNA for the CDR3 is TGTGCCAGCAGTGACAGGGGTAGCCTTCGGGGGTACGAGCAGTACTTC. Residues: CASSDRGSLRGYEQYF.

This clone was counted a few times. The junction and the germline gene differ at one end; a read error may be behind it. The gene calls are TRBV10-1 and TRBJ1-2; D is ambiguous. This CDR3 contains 14 residues. The germline V gene encodes CDR1 WNHNN and CDR2 SYGVQD (reference sequence). CDR3 loop: CASSEHRDIHFLPF. CDR3 DNA: TGCGCCAGCAGTGAGCATAGAGACATCCATTTCCTCCCCTTC.

The V gene is TRBV19, the J gene TRBJ2-7; D unresolved. V was clipped by 6 bases and J by 0 bases, with 9 bases between them. Germline CDR1 and CDR2: LNHDA and SQIVND (reference sequence). There are 13 residues in the CDR3. This chain's CDR3 is CASRPTHSYEQYF. The CDR3, as DNA: TGTGCCAGTAGACCGACACACTCCTACGAGCAGTACTTC.

The chain is built from TRBV27 and TRBJ2-1, with 8 bases matching TRBD2. The CDR3 totals 15 residues. CDR1 is MNHEY, CDR2 SMNVEV, per germline (reference sequence). Germline trimming cut 0 bases from V and 7 bases from J; bases unmatched to any gene: 5. CDR3 nucleotide sequence: TGTGCCAGCAGTTTATCTACTAGCGGATTTAATGAGCAGTTCTTC. This sequence encodes CASSLSTSGFNEQFF.

V is TRBV6-5 and J is TRBJ2-7, with 7 bases matching TRBD1. This CDR3 region has 13 residues. Trimming at V came to 6 bases and at J to 0 bases, leaving 2 bases not matched to a gene. CDR1 MNHEY and CDR2 SVGAGI come from the germline V gene. CDR3 sequence: CASRTGSSYEQYF. In DNA, the CDR3 is TGTGCCAGCAGGACAGGGAGCTCCTACGAGCAGTACTTC.